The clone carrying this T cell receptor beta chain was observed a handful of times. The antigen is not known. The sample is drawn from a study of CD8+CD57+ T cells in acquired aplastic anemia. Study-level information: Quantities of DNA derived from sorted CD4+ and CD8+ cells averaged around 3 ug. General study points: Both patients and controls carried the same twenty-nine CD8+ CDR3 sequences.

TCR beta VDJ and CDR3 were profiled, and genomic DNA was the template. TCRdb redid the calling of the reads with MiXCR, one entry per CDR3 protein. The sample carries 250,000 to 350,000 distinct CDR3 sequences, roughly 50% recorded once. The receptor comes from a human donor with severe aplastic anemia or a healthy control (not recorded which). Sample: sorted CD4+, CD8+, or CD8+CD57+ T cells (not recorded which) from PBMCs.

The CDR3: CSTWGRADEQYF. DNA for the CDR3: TGCAGCACATGGGGGAGGGCAGACGAGCAGTACTTC. The chain employs TRBV20-1 and TRBJ2-7; 7 nucleotides align to TRBD2. The CDR3 loop spans 12 amino acids. Germline loops: CDR1 DFQATT, CDR2 SNEGSKA (reference sequence).